The 8 T cell receptor beta chains below all came from one sample that was sequenced in a study of identifying expanded T cells in peripheral blood. Profiling relied on immunoSEQ multiplex PCR, and the TCRdb table lists in-frame clones only, not all of them. The sample has 90,000 to 100,000 clones; roughly 90% are singletons. The sequencing input was blood. These receptors all stem from a person aged 18 to 75 in good health.

In the case of this clone: Other DNA sequences within the sample encode an identical CDR3. Here the CDR3 reads CAISESPGQGTDTQYF. As DNA, the CDR3 is TGTGCCATCAGTGAGTCGCCGGGACAGGGCACAGATACGCAGTATTTT. The V and J genes are TRBV10-3 and TRBJ2-3; 8 positions agree with TRBD1. The CDR3 loop spans 16 amino acids. V shed 0 bases, J shed 1 base, and the junction held 3 bases outside the gene matches. Germline CDR1 ENHRY, CDR2 SYGVKD.

The V call is TRBV19, the J call TRBJ2-5; 7 nucleotides agree with TRBD1. V dropped 7 bases and J dropped 2; count of bases not matched to a gene: 7. Per germline, CDR1 LNHDA and CDR2 SQIVND (reference sequence). This CDR3 has 14 residues. DNA of the CDR3: TGTGCCAGTACCCCGGGACAGCAGCAAGAGACCCAGTACTTC. Amino acids: CASTPGQQQETQYF.

This chain links TRBV7-9 with TRBJ1-2; D is unclear. CDR3 size: 14 residues. Germline CDR1 and CDR2: SEHNR and FQNEAQ (reference sequence). V lost 4 bases and J 3 bases, leaving 12 bases between the germline ends. CDR3 residues: CASSYTSSDYGYTF. The CDR3 region has the DNA TGTGCCAGCAGCTATACATCCAGTGACTATGGCTACACCTTC.

The chain employs TRBV7-9 and TRBJ2-1; D not certain. The CDR3 spans 13 residues. CDR1 SEHNR and CDR2 FQNEAQ come from the germline V gene (reference sequence). The V and J ends lost 1 base and 3 bases respectively, with 4 bases between them. DNA for the CDR3: TGTGCCAGCAGCTTAGTCAGCTACAATGAGCAGTTCTTC. Protein product: CASSLVSYNEQFF. The variable domain in full, with the rest retrieved from reference TRBV7-9 and TRBJ2-1, is DTGVSQNPRHKITKRGQNVTFRCDPISEHNRLYWYRQTLGQGPEFLTYFQNEAQLEKSRLLSDRFSAERPKGSFSTLEIQRTEQGDSAMYLCASSLVSYNEQFFGPGTRLTVL.

The J gene is TRBJ2-7, the V gene TRBV18, with 7 bases fitting TRBD1. The CDR3 length is 15 residues. Trimming took 1 base from V and 1 from J; bases not matched to a gene: 4. Germline CDR1 and CDR2: KGHSH and LQKENI. The CDR3, as DNA: TGTGCCAGCTCACCACGGACAGGCCAATCCTACGAGCAGTACTTC. Its translation is CASSPRTGQSYEQYF.

The CDR3: CASSGPGLAGVEQYF. In DNA form, the CDR3 reads TGTGCCAGCAGTGGACCGGGACTAGCGGGGGTCGAGCAGTACTTC. This chain links TRBV6-4 with TRBJ2-7, with 14 bases identical to TRBD2. Losses at the gene ends were 4 bases for V and 6 bases for J; bases not matched to a gene: 5. Germline V gives CDR1 MRHNA, CDR2 SNTAGT. The CDR3 is 15 residues long.

The V gene is TRBV6-5, the J gene TRBJ2-5; no clear D gene. The germline V and J ends were trimmed by 0 bases and 2 bases, with 7 bases remaining between them. This CDR3 has 14 amino acids. Germline V lookup: CDR1 MNHEY, CDR2 SVGAGI. The CDR3 DNA follows: TGTGCCAGCAGTTACTCGGACGGGCAAGAGACCCAGTACTTC. This translates into CASSYSDGQETQYF.

V and J are TRBV28 and TRBJ1-5; D might be TRBD1 (5 bases). Germline values: CDR1 MDHEN, CDR2 SYDVKM. The CDR3 has 16 residues. V was clipped by 6 bases and J by 0 bases, with 15 bases between them. DNA for the CDR3: TGTGCCAGCAGGTCCCCCGGGACGGATAGCAATCAGCCCCAGCATTTT. Protein: CASRSPGTDSNQPQHF.